This passage covers 19 T cell receptor beta chains from one sample sequenced in a study of T cells in Graves' hyperthyroidism and ophthalmopathy. RNA transcripts gave rise to amplified TCR beta CDR3 regions. HTBI primers were used for first-round RT-PCR of the TCR CDR3. MiXCR was run by TCRdb on the multiplex PCR reads, yielding one entry per CDR3 protein. Among fewer than 650,000 distinct CDR3 sequences, roughly 13% were seen once, and the ten largest hold 5.8%. Sequencing was carried out using blood. All receptors come from a woman aged 25 to 45 with Graves' hyperthyroidism that later progressed to Graves' ophthalmopathy.

This clonotype was seen a handful of times. V is TRBV12-3 or TRBV12-4 and J is TRBJ2-7; D assignment may be TRBD1 or TRBD2 (6 bases each). The CDR3 length is 12 residues. Trimming pared 5 bases from V and 6 bases from J, leaving 11 bases between. CDR3 region: CASSGGPGEQYF. In nucleotides, the CDR3 is TGTGCCAGCAGTGGGGGGCCCGGCGAGCAGTACTTC.

This clonotype was seen repeatedly, ten times or more. The chain couples TRBV7-2 to TRBJ1-4, with TRBD1 matching 7 bases. Trimming removed 1 base from V and 0 bases from J; junction bases left unmatched: 5. This CDR3 comprises 17 residues. The germline gives CDR1 SGHTA, CDR2 FQGNSA. The CDR3 DNA follows: TGTGCCAGCAGCTTAGAGACAGGGCTCGCAACTAATGAAAAACTGTTTTTT. This encodes CASSLETGLATNEKLFF.

This clonotype was seen a few times. This could be a read error, since a much larger clone is one nucleotide away. This sequence joins TRBV27 and TRBJ2-1, with D possibly TRBD1 on 6 matching bases. This CDR3 spans 16 amino acids. Germline-derived CDR1 and CDR2 are MNHEY and SMNVEV (reference sequence). The V and J ends lost 8 bases and 0 bases respectively, with 17 bases between them. Written as DNA, the CDR3 is TGTGCCAGCGGTCACCAGGACAGCGTCTCCTACAATGAGCAGTTCTTC. Protein product: CASGHQDSVSYNEQFF.

This clonotype occurred a few times. The V gene is TRBV7-9, the J gene TRBJ2-5; no clear D. The length of the CDR3 is 16 residues. With 5 bases removed from V and 0 bases from J, the gap between germline ends came to 16 bases. CDR1 is SEHNR and CDR2 is FQNEAQ in the germline V gene (reference sequence). CDR3 sequence reads: CASSPLPQRNQETQYF. CDR3 bases: TGTGCCAGCAGCCCCCTCCCACAGCGTAACCAAGAGACCCAGTACTTC. The full variable domain, its missing parts supplied by reference TRBV7-9 and TRBJ2-5, is DTGVSQNPRHKITKRGQNVTFRCDPISEHNRLYWYRQTLGQGPEFLTYFQNEAQLEKSRLLSDRFSAERPKGSFSTLEIQRTEQGDSAMYLCASSPLPQRNQETQYFGPGTRLLVL.

This clonotype was observed many times. V usage is TRBV10-3 and J usage is TRBJ1-2, with 7 positions matching TRBD1. Per the germline V gene, CDR1 is ENHRY and CDR2 is SYGVKD. The J segment lost 4 bases and the V segment lost 6 bases, leaving 11 bases of the junction unmatched. This CDR3 has 15 amino acids. The DNA of the CDR3 is TGTGCCATCAGCGATAAACCGGGACAGAGCTATGGCTACACCTTC. Amino acids: CAISDKPGQSYGYTF.

At least ten counts were recorded for this clonotype. The chain recombines TRBV11-2 with TRBJ2-7; D tentatively fits TRBD1 or TRBD2 (6 bases each). CDR1 and CDR2 from the germline V gene are SGHAT and FQNNGV. The CDR3 spans 13 residues. Between the trimmed V and J ends, which lost 5 bases and 3 bases, there was a span of 11 bases. The CDR3, as DNA: TGTGCCAGCAGCATAGGGGGAGGCTACGAGCAGTACTTC. Translation: CASSIGGGYEQYF.

The chain couples TRBV19 to TRBJ1-5; 11 bases align to TRBD1. Germline lookup yields CDR1 LNHDA and CDR2 SQIVND (reference sequence). Unmatched junction bases numbered 8, after V lost 5 bases and J lost 2 bases. CDR3 length: 17 residues. The CDR3 loop reads CASSFWTGGIGNQPQHF. The CDR3 DNA follows: TGTGCCAGTAGTTTCTGGACAGGGGGCATCGGCAATCAGCCCCAGCATTTT.

The V gene is TRBV20-1, the J gene TRBJ2-3, with a possible D match to TRBD1 (6 bases). The length of the CDR3 is 14 residues. Per germline, CDR1 DFQATT and CDR2 SNEGSKA (reference sequence). The V gene lost 0 bases and the J gene lost 6 bases, with 13 bases spanning the gap. CDR3 bases: TGCAGTGCTAGAGATCAGGGGCGAATTGATACGCAGTATTTT. Amino acids: CSARDQGRIDTQYF.

Only a few counts were recorded for this clonotype. The chain uses TRBV7-3 and TRBJ1-2, with D maybe TRBD1 (5 bases). Germline-derived CDR1 and CDR2 are SGHTA and FQGTGA. V shed 5 bases and J shed 3 bases, with 10 bases lying between them. The CDR3 has 13 residues. The CDR3 loop is CASSPAGDYGYTF. DNA for the CDR3: TGTGCCAGCAGCCCGGCGGGGGACTATGGCTACACCTTC.

This clonotype was observed a few times. The chain carries TRBV5-1 and TRBJ2-1, with 11 bases that match TRBD2. This CDR3 is 16 amino acids long. CDR1 is SGHRS and CDR2 is YFSETQ in the germline V gene. The trim removed 4 bases at V and 5 bases at J, leaving 8 bases unmatched. The CDR3 protein is CASSTSLAGANNEQFF. The CDR3 DNA reads as TGCGCCAGCAGCACCTCACTAGCGGGAGCTAACAATGAGCAGTTCTTC.

This clonotype was recorded many times. The chain recombines TRBV19 with TRBJ2-2, with TRBD1 matching 7 bases. This CDR3 is 15 amino acids long. J lost 2 bases, V lost 9 bases, and 9 bases had no gene match. Germline CDR1 and CDR2: LNHDA and SQIVND (reference sequence). The CDR3 region is CASRTGTANTGELFF. Written as DNA, the CDR3 is TGTGCCAGCAGGACCGGGACAGCAAACACCGGGGAGCTGTTTTTT.

The chain joins TRBV9 to TRBJ1-3, with unresolved D. Trimming stripped 2 bases from V and 0 bases from J, with 9 bases between. From germline, CDR1 is SGDLS and CDR2 YYNGEE. The CDR3 totals 15 residues. DNA for the CDR3: TGTGCCAGCAGCGTCTCAACGTTCTCTGGAAACACCATATATTTT. The encoded protein is CASSVSTFSGNTIYF.

The chain is built from TRBV14 and TRBJ1-2, with D possibly matching TRBD1 (5 bases). The CDR3 sequence is 12 residues long. Germline assignment: CDR1 SGHDN and CDR2 FVKESK. The V and J ends lost 4 bases and 4 bases respectively, with 7 bases between them. CDR3 sequence reads: CASSRGTYGYTF. CDR3 nucleotide sequence: TGTGCCAGCAGCCGCGGGACCTATGGCTACACCTTC.

This clonotype was detected many times. This chain joins TRBV6-1 and TRBJ1-5, with D possibly matching TRBD1 (5 bases). CDR3 length: 15 amino acids. Trimming took 5 bases from V and 6 from J, leaving 17 bases between them. CDR1 and CDR2 from the germline V gene are MNHNS and SASEGT. CDR3 sequence reads: CASSLYQGKGQPQHF. For the CDR3, the DNA is TGTGCCAGCAGTCTTTACCAGGGTAAGGGTCAGCCCCAGCATTTT.

This clonotype was picked up many times. This chain links TRBV6-1 with TRBJ2-2; 10 bases are shared with TRBD1. CDR3 length: 15 amino acids. Per germline, CDR1 MNHNS and CDR2 SASEGT. The J segment lost 5 bases and the V segment lost 4 bases, leaving 4 bases of the junction unmatched. This CDR3 reads CASSGGTGETGELFF. The CDR3 region has the DNA TGTGCCAGCAGTGGAGGGACAGGGGAGACCGGGGAGCTGTTTTTT.

There are many counts of this clonotype. The chain is built from TRBV12-3 or TRBV12-4 and TRBJ1-1; D not resolved. Between the trimmed V and J ends, which lost 3 bases and 3 bases, there was a span of 8 bases. The CDR3 length is 13 residues. CDR3 protein: CASSLGEDTEAFF. The CDR3 bases are TGTGCCAGCAGTTTGGGAGAAGACACTGAAGCTTTCTTT.

This clonotype was recorded many times. In DNA, the CDR3 is TGTGCCAGCAGTGATAGGACAGGGAGGAACACCGGGGAGCTGTTTTTT. It specifies CASSDRTGRNTGELFF. The chain couples TRBV2 to TRBJ2-2; 8 positions match TRBD1. This CDR3 contains 16 residues. Germline lookup yields CDR1 SNHLY and CDR2 FYNNEI. The J segment lost 1 base and the V segment lost 3 bases, leaving 4 bases of the junction unmatched. Full variable domain (remainder filled in from reference TRBV2 and TRBJ2-2): EPEVTQTPSHQVTQMGQEVILRCVPISNHLYFYWYRQILGQKVEFLVSFYNNEISEKSEIFDDQFSVERPDGSNFTLKIRSTKLEDSAMYFCASSDRTGRNTGELFFGEGSRLTVL.

The V call is TRBV20-1, the J call TRBJ1-3; D remains ambiguous. The length of the CDR3 is 11 residues. Trimming cost V 5 bases and J 9 bases, with 11 bases left between them. CDR1 and CDR2 (germline): DFQATT, SNEGSKA (reference sequence). The CDR3 sequence: CSAVSPPTIYF. CDR3 bases: TGCAGTGCTGTTAGTCCCCCCACCATATATTTT.

The sample holds many counts of this clonotype. The chain links TRBV6-1 to TRBJ1-4; D possibly corresponds to TRBD1 (5 bases). Trimming shortened V by 8 bases and J by 3 bases, and 7 bases separated the two germline ends. This CDR3 spans 12 amino acids. Looked up from germline, CDR1 is MNHNS and CDR2 is SASEGT. The CDR3 loop reads CASCRANEKLFF. The CDR3 DNA is TGTGCCAGCTGCAGGGCTAATGAAAAACTGTTTTTT.